This TCR beta chain was captured in a study of Graves' ophthalmopathy and Graves' hyperthyroidism. The V end lost 3 bases, the J end lost 5 bases, and 12 bases lay between the germline ends. The CDR3 runs to 14 residues. Germline V gives CDR1 KGHDR, CDR2 SFDVKD. Investigators amplified TCR beta CDR3 regions from RNA transcripts. RT-PCR with HTBI primers came first, then second-round multiplex PCR. TCRdb itself ran the multiplex PCR reads through MiXCR, one entry per CDR3 protein. Found here are around 400,000 distinct CDR3 sequences, approximately 20% of them singletons; the top ten hold 1.6%. The V call is TRBV24-1, the J call TRBJ1-2; unclear D gene. Sequenced input: peripheral blood. The sequence came from a woman aged 18-29 years with Graves' ophthalmopathy. CDR3 in DNA: TGTGCCACCAGTGATCGCGACGGACGATATGGCTACACCTTC. Its translation is CATSDRDGRYGYTF.